The rows below give T cell receptor beta chains drawn from one sample of a study of T cell repertoires in cytomegalovirus infection. TCRdb used MiXCR to reprocess the reads, holding one entry per CDR3 protein. This sample has around 550,000 distinct CDR3 sequences, with approximately 25% found just once. The specimen sequenced was PBMCs. The receptors were sampled from a human donor in good health (CMV status not recorded). Some clones in this sample may be carry-over from other donors' samples. Both conserved end residues are part of each CDR3.

V,J,CDR3
TRBV20-1,TRBJ2-1,CSARHESDEQFF
TRBV12-3/TRBV12-4,TRBJ2-5,CASSLGRERETQYF
TRBV7-2,TRBJ1-1,CASTVNSGGAFF
TRBV6-1,TRBJ1-1,CATRQSLNTEAFF
TRBV6-6,TRBJ2-5,CASSSSIVQETQYF
TRBV7-6,TRBJ1-5,CASSLEGWNQPQHF
TRBV7-2,TRBJ2-5,CASSLGGQGINGETQYF
TRBV2,TRBJ1-6,CASREGGQNNSPLHF
TRBV7-2,TRBJ2-2,CASSLGTGFAGELFF
TRBV4-1,TRBJ2-5,CASSQDWPYQETQYF
TRBV19,TRBJ2-1,CASSFGQGYNEQFF
TRBV6-2/TRBV6-3,TRBJ2-2,CASTGEGRWTGELFF
TRBV6-1,TRBJ1-1,CASIPAGTGGSEAFF
TRBV6-5,TRBJ1-3,CASSYSLSTDHSGNTIYF
TRBV28,TRBJ2-7,CASSLRGLRSYEQYF
TRBV7-2,TRBJ2-2,CASSLGGTSHTGELFF
TRBV7-6,TRBJ1-4,CASSLALERRLNEKLFF
TRBV11-2,TRBJ1-1,CASRGQGQSTEAFF
TRBV7-2,TRBJ2-5,CASSLASGVKETQYF
TRBV6-5,TRBJ2-2,CASSVEGSMIRELFF
TRBV19,TRBJ2-3,CASSPARGGTDTQYF
TRBV19,TRBJ1-5,CASINLGGVEPQHF
TRBV5-1,TRBJ1-1,CASSSPSPGTEAFF
TRBV7-2,TRBJ2-4,CASSLGVGVANIQYF
TRBV7-8,TRBJ2-5,CASSSDWQETQYF
TRBV28,TRBJ2-1,CASSRLAGDHNEQFF
TRBV6-1,TRBJ1-1,CASRDYATEAFF
TRBV5-6,TRBJ2-1,CASSRGSAGSYNEQFF
TRBV7-3,TRBJ2-2,CASSFEGRGRTGELFF
TRBV6-1,TRBJ1-5,CASSGPRWVADNQPQHF
TRBV20-1,TRBJ2-4,CSARVGLVAKNIQYF
TRBV4-1,TRBJ2-7,CASSQESQGNWEQYF
TRBV6-5,TRBJ2-3,CASSYSAGGIDTQYF
TRBV19,TRBJ1-3,CASSLDGSYGSGNTIYF
TRBV7-2,TRBJ1-1,CASSGQGMNTEAFF
TRBV6-2/TRBV6-3,TRBJ1-5,CASSSRQGRGPQHF
TRBV20-1,TRBJ2-3,CSASDPGQGGSDTQYF
TRBV6-2/TRBV6-3,TRBJ1-1,CASSPDRGHWTEAFF
TRBV24-1,TRBJ2-1,CATSDGSTSSYNEQFF